Following are 26 T cell receptor beta chains from one sample sequenced in a study of blood T cells in healthy people across ages. PCR was performed a second time for about 7 to 11 cycles using a sample-barcoded 5' primer and a J-beta primer mix. One entry per CDR3 protein, called by TCRdb with MiXCR from the 5' RACE reads. Altogether about 1 million distinct CDR3 sequences are present, more than 40% being singletons, with the ten largest covering 15% to 20%. Specimen: blood. These receptors came from a woman aged 60-75 years in good health.

V is TRBV9 and J is TRBJ2-5; D is ambiguous. The V end lost 3 bases, the J end lost 3 bases, and 9 bases lay between the germline ends. This CDR3 spans 13 amino acids. Germline V gives CDR1 SGDLS, CDR2 YYNGEE. CDR3 DNA: TGTGCCAGCAGCGCCTACAGAGAAGAGACCCAGTACTTC. Protein sequence: CASSAYREETQYF.

This clonotype has more than one count but fewer than ten. The V gene is TRBV7-6, the J gene TRBJ2-3; a weak D match, TRBD2 (5 bases). Germline V CDR1 and CDR2: SGHVS, FNYEAQ. Trimming shortened V by 1 base and J by 2 bases, and 13 bases separated the two germline ends. This CDR3 has 16 amino acids. The CDR3 sequence: CASSLVPLEITDTQYF. Here the CDR3 DNA reads TGTGCCAGCAGCTTAGTCCCACTAGAAATCACAGATACGCAGTATTTT. Variable domain in full (rest from reference TRBV7-6 and TRBJ2-3): GAGVSQSPRYKVTKRGQDVALRCDPISGHVSLYWYRQALGQGPEFLTYFNYEAQQDKSGLPNDRFSAERPEGSISTLTIQRTEQRDSAMYRCASSLVPLEITDTQYFGPGTRLTVL.

A few counts support this clonotype. The CDR3 region is CGTGSSTYEQYF. As DNA, the CDR3 is TGTGGGACCGGGAGTAGTACGTACGAGCAGTACTTC. The chain recombines TRBV3-1 with TRBJ2-7, with a weak D call TRBD2 (6 bases). This CDR3 is built from 12 residues. CDR1 is LGHDT and CDR2 is YNNKEL in the germline V gene (reference sequence).

V usage is TRBV7-9 and J usage is TRBJ2-2, with TRBD1 identical over 7 bases. CDR3 length: 15 residues. Germline assignment: CDR1 SEHNR and CDR2 FQNEAQ (reference sequence). V was clipped by 6 bases and J by 5 bases; unmatched bases: 9. Written as DNA, the CDR3 is TGTGCCAGCAGTTCCCGGACAGGCCCGACCGGGGAGCTGTTTTTT. Translating it yields CASSSRTGPTGELFF.

In its sample, this clonotype was seen many times. This rearrangement joins TRBV29-1 to TRBJ1-2; 7 bases fit TRBD1. With 4 bases clipped from V and 4 bases from J, the junction kept 9 bases outside the gene matches. In germline, CDR1 is SQVTM, CDR2 ANQGSEA. The length of the CDR3 is 14 residues. The CDR3 is CSVASRGRVYGYTF. The CDR3 DNA reads as TGCAGCGTTGCTAGTAGGGGGCGCGTCTATGGCTACACCTTC.

This chain joins TRBV11-2 and TRBJ2-1, with 8 bases aligning to TRBD2. The junction had 5 bases not matched to a gene; V was cut back by 7 bases and J by 9 bases. Germline V CDR1 and CDR2: SGHAT, FQNNGV. CDR3 length: 12 amino acids. Here the CDR3 reads CASKNSGGEQFF. CDR3 sequence (DNA): TGTGCCAGCAAAAACAGCGGGGGTGAGCAGTTCTTC.

The chain links TRBV5-5 to TRBJ2-1, with D tentatively TRBD2 (6 bases). Per the germline V gene, CDR1 is SGHKS and CDR2 is YYEKEE (reference sequence). V dropped 4 bases and J dropped 4 bases, with 18 bases sitting between them. This CDR3 is 16 amino acids long. This CDR3 reads CASSRLEGEGYNEQFF. The CDR3 DNA is TGTGCCAGCAGCCGCTTGGAGGGAGAAGGTTACAATGAGCAGTTCTTC.

In its sample, this clonotype was seen a few times. The rearrangement joins TRBV29-1 to TRBJ1-2; no definite D call. CDR1 is SQVTM, CDR2 ANQGSEA, per germline. V lost 3 bases and J lost 1, with 6 bases in between. The CDR3 contains 12 residues. CDR3 DNA: TGCAGCGTTGATGACATTAACTATGGCTACACCTTC. It translates to CSVDDINYGYTF.

The chain combines TRBV5-1 with TRBJ2-5; D is unresolved. V was trimmed by 0 bases and J by 5 bases, leaving 14 bases between them. This CDR3 region has 15 residues. Germline-derived CDR1 and CDR2 are SGHRS and YFSETQ. CDR3 region: CASSLVLQSLETQYF. CDR3 nucleotide sequence: TGCGCCAGCAGCTTGGTGTTACAGAGCTTGGAGACCCAGTACTTC.

The chain joins TRBV5-1 to TRBJ2-1, with TRBD2 identical over 16 bases. The CDR3 loop spans 18 amino acids. Germline V lookup: CDR1 SGHRS, CDR2 YFSETQ. The trim removed 4 bases at V and 15 bases at J, leaving 19 bases unmatched. CDR3 nucleotide sequence: TGCGCCAGCAGCGCGGACAGGGTGGGACTAGCGGGAGGGCCATCTCGGTTCTTC. Its translation is CASSADRVGLAGGPSRFF.

This clonotype was observed once. The J gene is TRBJ2-6, the V gene TRBV12-3 or TRBV12-4; D gene unclear. The V and J ends lost 8 bases and 0 bases respectively, with 8 bases between them. This CDR3 is 14 amino acids long. The CDR3 is CASGVDSGANVLTF. The CDR3 DNA follows: TGTGCCAGCGGGGTGGACTCTGGGGCCAACGTCCTGACTTTC.

J is TRBJ2-3 and V is TRBV12-3 or TRBV12-4; TRBD1 matches at 10 bases. After removal of 7 bases from V and 4 bases from J, the junction contained 8 bases not matched to a gene. The CDR3 is 15 residues long. The CDR3 DNA reads TGTGCCAGCATACATCGGGACAGGGGCCCAGATACGCAGTATTTT. Residues: CASIHRDRGPDTQYF.

Remarks on this clonotype: The junction departs from germline at one end; a sequencing error may be responsible. V is TRBV11-1 and J is TRBJ2-5, with D perhaps matching TRBD1 (6 bases). Looked up from germline, CDR1 is SGHAT and CDR2 is FQDESV (reference sequence). The CDR3 has 15 amino acids. CDR3 sequence (DNA): TGTGCCTGCAGCTTAGTGGGGGCGGCGGAAGAGACTCAGTACTTC. Its protein product is CACSLVGAAEETQYF. The full variable domain, its missing parts supplied by reference TRBV11-1 and TRBJ2-5, is EAEVAQSPRYKITEKSQAVAFWCDPISGHATLYWYRQILGQGPELLVQFQDESVVDDSQLPKDRFSAERLKGVDSTLKIQPAELGDSAMYLCACSLVGAAEETQYFGPGTRLLVL.

The genes are TRBV27 and TRBJ1-4; 9 positions agree with TRBD1. The CDR3 is 15 amino acids. Germline CDR1 reads MNHEY; CDR2 reads SMNVEV (reference sequence). Losses at the gene ends were 6 bases for V and 6 bases for J; bases not matched to a gene: 8. The CDR3 loop reads CASRLGTGFDEKLFF. CDR3 nucleotide sequence: TGTGCCAGCAGGCTAGGGACAGGGTTTGATGAAAAACTGTTTTTT.

The CDR3 coding sequence is TGTGCCAGCAGCTTAGGAAGTGGACTAGCGGGATACAATGAGCAGTTCTTC. This sequence encodes CASSLGSGLAGYNEQFF. This chain links TRBV11-2 with TRBJ2-1, with 12 bases matching TRBD2. Germline lookup yields CDR1 SGHAT and CDR2 FQNNGV. The junction had 5 bases not matched to a gene; V was cut back by 1 base and J by 4 bases. This CDR3 has 17 residues.

The V call is TRBV4-2, the J call TRBJ2-7, with 16 positions matching TRBD2. Germline V CDR1 and CDR2: LGHNA, YNFKEQ. V was pared by 0 bases and J by 5 bases, with 10 bases of the junction left unmatched. The CDR3 runs 19 residues. The CDR3 DNA sequence: TGTGCCAGCAGCCAAGATTTTGGGACTAGCGGGAGGGCCCCCGACGAGCAGTACTTC. Its protein is CASSQDFGTSGRAPDEQYF.

V and J are TRBV3-1 and TRBJ2-1; D not certain. Trimming removed 2 bases from V and 8 bases from J, with 19 bases in between. CDR3 length equals 16 residues. The V gene's germline CDR1 is LGHDT and CDR2 YNNKEL (reference sequence). The CDR3 here is CASSQTYPIQSDEQFF. DNA for the CDR3: TGTGCCAGCAGCCAAACTTACCCCATACAGTCCGATGAGCAGTTCTTC.

The chain links TRBV5-1 to TRBJ2-5; possibly TRBD2 for D (6 bases). V was cut by 3 bases and J by 1 base, with 16 bases left in between. From germline, CDR1 is SGHRS and CDR2 YFSETQ. The CDR3 contains 16 residues. The CDR3, as DNA: TGCGCCAGCAGCTGGGGAGGAGGGAAGTGCCAAGAGACCCAGTACTTC. It codes for CASSWGGGKCQETQYF.

At least ten counts were recorded for this clonotype. The chain links TRBV15 to TRBJ2-7; the match to TRBD2 covers 12 bases. Trimming took 8 bases from V and 1 from J; bases not matched to a gene: 3. The CDR3 is 14 amino acids. CDR1 is LNHNV, CDR2 YYDKDF, per germline (reference sequence). CDR3 residues: CATGLAGGSYEQYF. The CDR3 bases are TGTGCCACCGGGCTAGCGGGAGGGTCCTACGAGCAGTACTTC.

This clonotype was seen a few times. The chain combines TRBV7-7 with TRBJ2-5; 9 positions agree with TRBD1. The CDR3 has 19 amino acids. Trimming at V came to 4 bases and at J to 1 base, leaving 16 bases not matched to a gene. Germline CDR1 is SSHAT and CDR2 is FNYEAQ (reference sequence). Here the CDR3 DNA reads TGTGCCAGCAGCTCCCAACAACTTACGGACAGGGGACTCCAAGAGACCCAGTACTTC. It encodes CASSSQQLTDRGLQETQYF.

A few counts support this clonotype. The genes are TRBV29-1 and TRBJ2-1; D not certain. Trimming took off 6 bases at V and 6 bases at J, with 12 bases between the two ends. Germline V CDR1 and CDR2: SQVTM, ANQGSEA. This CDR3 contains 12 residues. CDR3 in DNA: TGCAGCGTCGACCCCCTTGGCAATGAGCAGTTCTTC. Translated: CSVDPLGNEQFF.

J is TRBJ2-1 and V is TRBV7-8, with TRBD2 matching 10 bases. Germline CDR1 and CDR2: SGHVS and FQNEAQ. CDR3 length: 16 amino acids. With 4 bases clipped from V and 2 bases from J, the junction kept 5 bases outside the gene matches. DNA for the CDR3: TGTGCCAGCAGCTCTAGCGGGAGCATGACCTACAATGAGCAGTTCTTC. Amino acids: CASSSSGSMTYNEQFF.

V and J are TRBV3-1 and TRBJ2-6; D assignment may be TRBD1 or TRBD2 (5 bases each). CDR3 length equals 17 residues. Germline CDR1 is LGHDT and CDR2 is YNNKEL (reference sequence). V lost 4 bases and J lost 0, with 13 bases in between. Written as DNA, the CDR3 is TGTGCCAGCAGCCCGGGACGGATAGCCTCTGGGGCCAACGTCCTGACTTTC. Translating gives CASSPGRIASGANVLTF.

The V and J genes are TRBV2 and TRBJ1-4; D possibly corresponds to TRBD1 (5 bases). Germline V gene lookup returns CDR1 SNHLY and CDR2 FYNNEI. There are 13 residues in the CDR3. The germline V and J ends were trimmed by 8 bases and 5 bases, with 12 bases remaining between them. The CDR3 nucleotides read TGTGCCAGCGTCAGTGGGGGAAATGAAAAACTGTTTTTT. It codes for CASVSGGNEKLFF. Full variable domain (remainder filled in from reference TRBV2 and TRBJ1-4): EPEVTQTPSHQVTQMGQEVILRCVPISNHLYFYWYRQILGQKVEFLVSFYNNEISEKSEIFDDQFSVERPDGSNFTLKIRSTKLEDSAMYFCASVSGGNEKLFFGSGTQLSVL.

This clonotype occurred a few times. J is TRBJ2-1 and V is TRBV6-2 or TRBV6-3; the D gene is possibly TRBD2 (5 bases). Per the germline V gene, CDR1 is MNHEY and CDR2 is SVGEGT. V gave up 6 bases and J gave up 10 bases, with 13 bases separating them. This CDR3 is built from 12 residues. CDR3 region: CASSSQAVEQFF. The CDR3 DNA reads as TGTGCCAGCAGCTCACAAGCGGTAGAGCAGTTCTTC.

This chain joins TRBV9 and TRBJ2-1; no firm D call. Germline V CDR1 and CDR2: SGDLS, YYNGEE. The CDR3 spans 14 residues. V lost 0 bases and J 5 bases, leaving 9 bases between the germline ends. The chain's CDR3 is CASSVAERNNEQFF. The CDR3 nucleotides are TGTGCCAGCAGCGTAGCGGAAAGAAACAATGAGCAGTTCTTC.